The sequence of this TCR beta chain was determined in a study of cytomegalovirus exposure and HLA in healthy donors. This CDR3 region has 14 residues. The junction had 0 bases not matched to a gene; V was cut back by 5 bases and J by 3 bases. Germline V gene sequence: CDR1 MRHNA, CDR2 SNTAGT. The PCR made use of 60 Vbeta and 13 Jbeta primers. Measured with immunoSEQ multiplex PCR; TCRdb has only the in-frame clones, and not every one. The sample has roughly 170,000 clones; approximately 84% are singletons. Findings and caveats of the study: A later analysis reportedly found fewer N-insertions in an Asian-associated ancestry cluster than the roughly 670-donor mean. According to reports, the classifier identified cytomegalovirus status with high specificity and sensitivity. A prior analysis recorded that most TCR beta V segments were productive about 87% or about 30% of the time.

Regarding this clone: No antigen is known for it.

Sequenced: PBMCs. The J gene is TRBJ2-2, the V gene TRBV6-4; 10 nucleotides agree with TRBD2. The receptor's source is a woman between 45 and 65 years old in good health and CMV-seropositive. The CDR3 loop reads CASSLAGDTGELFF. The CDR3 DNA sequence: TGTGCCAGCAGTCTAGCGGGGGACACCGGGGAGCTGTTTTTT.